These T cell receptor gamma chains were read from a single sample in a study of gamma delta lymphoproliferative disorders and STAT genes. TCRdb called clones from the multiplex PCR reads again using CATT. The table lists around 1,200 gamma-chain clones, roughly a tenth of them singletons. Material for sequencing was blood. The receptors here all came from a human donor with gamma-delta T-cell large granular lymphocyte leukemia. Each CDR3 is given with its conserved first and last residue. The order of the fields is V gene, J gene, clone size, CDR3 protein, CDR3 DNA. Part of the rows lack a size; the others show once, few, many or a class for expanded clones.

v_gene: TRGV10; j_gene: TRGJ1/TRGJ2; abundance: few; CDR3aa: CAAWDANYYKKLF; CDR3nt: TGTGCTGCGTGGGATGCGAATTATTATAAGAAACTCTTT
v_gene: TRGV9; j_gene: TRGJ1/TRGJ2; abundance: -; CDR3aa: CALWEVPTLYYYKKLF; CDR3nt: TGTGCCTTGTGGGAGGTGCCAACACTTTATTATTATAAGAAACTCTTT
v_gene: TRGV10; j_gene: TRGJ1/TRGJ2; abundance: medium-sized; CDR3aa: CAAWAEYYYKKLF; CDR3nt: TGTGCTGCGTGGGCTGAATATTATTATAAGAAACTCTTT
v_gene: TRGV4; j_gene: TRGJ1/TRGJ2; abundance: -; CDR3aa: CATPRPNYYKKLF; CDR3nt: TGTGCCACCCCCCGCCCCAATTATTATAAGAAACTCTTT
v_gene: TRGV10; j_gene: TRGJ1/TRGJ2; abundance: -; CDR3aa: CAAWAYKKLF; CDR3nt: TGTGCTGCGTGGGCCTATAAGAAACTCTTT
v_gene: TRGV10; j_gene: TRGJ1/TRGJ2; abundance: medium-sized; CDR3aa: CAAWPPGRRELF; CDR3nt: TGTGCTGCGTGGCCACCGGGACGGAGGGAACTCTTT
v_gene: TRGV3; j_gene: TRGJ1/TRGJ2; abundance: many; CDR3aa: CATWDENYYKKLF; CDR3nt: TGTGCCACCTGGGACGAGAATTATTATAAGAAACTCTTT
v_gene: TRGV10; j_gene: TRGJP1; abundance: medium-sized; CDR3aa: CAACKGWFKIF; CDR3nt: TGTGCTGCGTGTAAGGGTTGGTTCAAGATATTT
v_gene: TRGV8; j_gene: TRGJ1/TRGJ2; abundance: medium-sized; CDR3aa: CATWDGKLF; CDR3nt: TGTGCCACCTGGGATGGAAAACTCTTT
v_gene: TRGV10; j_gene: TRGJ1/TRGJ2; abundance: medium-sized; CDR3aa: CAAWVNYYKKLF; CDR3nt: TGTGCTGCGTGGGTTAATTATTATAAGAAACTCTTT
v_gene: TRGV4; j_gene: TRGJ1/TRGJ2; abundance: many; CDR3aa: CATWDGPYYKKLF; CDR3nt: TGTGCCACCTGGGATGGGCCTTATTATAAGAAACTCTTT
v_gene: TRGV11; j_gene: TRGJP1; abundance: medium-sized; CDR3aa: CTTVPAGLGTLESTGWFKIF; CDR3nt: -
v_gene: TRGV11; j_gene: TRGJ1/TRGJ2; abundance: many; CDR3aa: CTTVPAGLGTDINYKKLF; CDR3nt: -
v_gene: TRGV10; j_gene: TRGJ1/TRGJ2; abundance: many; CDR3aa: CAAWDYSLSGYKKLF; CDR3nt: TGTGCTGCGTGGGATTATTCGTTAAGCGGTTATAAGAAACTCTTT
v_gene: TRGV4; j_gene: TRGJ1/TRGJ2; abundance: -; CDR3aa: CATHYYKKLF; CDR3nt: TGTGCCACCCATTATTATAAGAAACTCTTT
v_gene: TRGV3; j_gene: TRGJ1/TRGJ2; abundance: -; CDR3aa: CATWDRRGYKKLF; CDR3nt: TGTGCCACCTGGGACAGGCGGGGTTATAAGAAACTCTTT
v_gene: TRGV2; j_gene: TRGJ1/TRGJ2; abundance: -; CDR3aa: CATWDGHDKLF; CDR3nt: TGTGCCACCTGGGACGGGCACGATAAACTCTTT
v_gene: TRGV3; j_gene: TRGJ1/TRGJ2; abundance: many; CDR3aa: CATWDRLDFRDYKKLF; CDR3nt: TGTGCCACCTGGGACAGGCTGGATTTCCGGGATTATAAGAAACTCTTT
v_gene: TRGV4; j_gene: TRGJP1; abundance: many; CDR3aa: CATWDGNTTGWFKIF; CDR3nt: TGTGCCACCTGGGATGGGAATACCACTGGTTGGTTCAAGATATTT
v_gene: TRGV10; j_gene: TRGJP1; abundance: -; CDR3aa: CAVNTTGWFKIF; CDR3nt: TGTGCTGTCAATACCACTGGTTGGTTCAAGATATTT
v_gene: TRGV8; j_gene: TRGJ1/TRGJ2; abundance: -; CDR3aa: CATWASKKLF; CDR3nt: TGTGCCACCTGGGCATCTAAGAAACTCTTC
v_gene: TRGV5; j_gene: TRGJP1; abundance: many; CDR3aa: CATGASTGWFKIF; CDR3nt: TGTGCCACCGGGGCATCCACTGGTTGGTTCAAGATATTT
v_gene: TRGV8; j_gene: TRGJP2; abundance: many; CDR3aa: CATWDWDSSDWIKTF; CDR3nt: TGTGCCACCTGGGATTGGGACAGTAGTGATTGGATCAAGACGTTT
v_gene: TRGV4; j_gene: TRGJP2; abundance: few; CDR3aa: CATWDGGGIKTF; CDR3nt: TGTGCCACCTGGGATGGGGGGGGAATCAAGACGTTT
v_gene: TRGV3; j_gene: TRGJP; abundance: many; CDR3aa: CATWDGIQELGKKIKVF; CDR3nt: TGTGCCACCTGGGACGGAATACAAGAGTTGGGCAAAAAAATCAAGGTATTT
v_gene: TRGV2; j_gene: TRGJ1/TRGJ2; abundance: few; CDR3aa: CATWDGLRGKLF; CDR3nt: TGTGCCACCTGGGACGGGCTTCGGGGGAAACTCTTT
v_gene: TRGV5; j_gene: TRGJP2; abundance: few; CDR3aa: CATWDGSFSSDWIKTF; CDR3nt: TGTGCCACCTGGGACGGATCCTTTAGTAGTGATTGGATCAAGACGTTT
v_gene: TRGV2; j_gene: TRGJ1/TRGJ2; abundance: few; CDR3aa: CATWDGRTPGQANYYKKLF; CDR3nt: TGTGCCACCTGGGACGGACGAACACCCGGCCAAGCGAATTATTATAAGAAACTCTTT
v_gene: TRGV10; j_gene: TRGJP1; abundance: many; CDR3aa: CAAWDNFYTTGWFKIF; CDR3nt: TGTGCTGCGTGGGACAACTTTTATACCACTGGTTGGTTCAAGATATTT
v_gene: TRGV8; j_gene: TRGJ1/TRGJ2; abundance: medium-sized; CDR3aa: CATWDRDYKKLF; CDR3nt: TGTGCCACCTGGGATAGGGATTATAAGAAACTCTTT
v_gene: TRGV8; j_gene: TRGJP1; abundance: few; CDR3aa: CATRDVVVGTGWFKIF; CDR3nt: TGTGCCACCAGGGACGTTGTTGTGGGCACTGGTTGGTTCAAGATATTT
v_gene: TRGV5; j_gene: TRGJP2; abundance: -; CDR3aa: CATWDRSDWIKTF; CDR3nt: TGTGCCACCTGGGACAGGAGTGATTGGATCAAGACGTTT
v_gene: TRGV10; j_gene: TRGJP1; abundance: many; CDR3aa: CAAWDYFKRNWFKIF; CDR3nt: TGTGCTGCGTGGGATTATTTTAAGAGGAATTGGTTCAAGATATTT
v_gene: TRGV10; j_gene: TRGJ1/TRGJ2; abundance: medium-sized; CDR3aa: CAAWDKKLF; CDR3nt: TGTGCTGCGTGGGATAAGAAACTCTTT
v_gene: TRGV5; j_gene: TRGJ1/TRGJ2; abundance: few; CDR3aa: CATWDGYYKKLF; CDR3nt: TGTGCCACCTGGGACGGGTATTATAAGAAACTCTTT
v_gene: TRGV11; j_gene: TRGJP2; abundance: medium-sized; CDR3aa: CTTVPAGLGPSDWIKTF; CDR3nt: -
v_gene: TRGV5; j_gene: TRGJ1/TRGJ2; abundance: few; CDR3aa: CATWANYYKKLF; CDR3nt: TGTGCCACCTGGGCGAATTATTATAAGAAACTCTTT
v_gene: TRGV2; j_gene: TRGJ1/TRGJ2; abundance: -; CDR3aa: CATWDGREVGYYKKLF; CDR3nt: TGTGCCACCTGGGACGGCCGCGAGGTCGGATATTATAAGAAACTCTTT
v_gene: TRGV2; j_gene: TRGJ1/TRGJ2; abundance: -; CDR3aa: CATWSYYKKLF; CDR3nt: TGTGCCACCTGGAGTTATTATAAGAAACTCTTT
v_gene: TRGV11; j_gene: TRGJP1; abundance: medium-sized; CDR3aa: CTTVPAAWEGWFKIF; CDR3nt: -
v_gene: TRGV8; j_gene: TRGJ1/TRGJ2; abundance: medium-sized; CDR3aa: CATWDRAYYKKLF; CDR3nt: TGTGCCACCTGGGATAGGGCCTATTATAAGAAACTCTTT
v_gene: TRGV5; j_gene: TRGJ1/TRGJ2; abundance: few; CDR3aa: CATWDRLRQGYYKKLF; CDR3nt: TGTGCCACCTGGGACAGGCTCCGCCAGGGCTATTATAAGAAACTCTTT
v_gene: TRGV4; j_gene: TRGJ1/TRGJ2; abundance: few; CDR3aa: CATWDGPGNYYKKLF; CDR3nt: TGTGCCACCTGGGACGGGCCCGGTAATTATTATAAGAAACTCTTT
v_gene: TRGV2; j_gene: TRGJ1/TRGJ2; abundance: few; CDR3aa: CATWDGRELGYYKKLF; CDR3nt: TGTGCCACCTGGGACGGGCGGGAGTTAGGTTATTATAAGAAACTCTTT
v_gene: TRGV8; j_gene: TRGJP1; abundance: medium-sized; CDR3aa: CATWDSWFKIF; CDR3nt: TGTGCCACCTGGGATAGTTGGTTCAAGATATTT
v_gene: TRGV4; j_gene: TRGJ1/TRGJ2; abundance: medium-sized; CDR3aa: CATPTYYKKLF; CDR3nt: TGTGCCACTCCGACTTATTATAAGAAACTCTTT